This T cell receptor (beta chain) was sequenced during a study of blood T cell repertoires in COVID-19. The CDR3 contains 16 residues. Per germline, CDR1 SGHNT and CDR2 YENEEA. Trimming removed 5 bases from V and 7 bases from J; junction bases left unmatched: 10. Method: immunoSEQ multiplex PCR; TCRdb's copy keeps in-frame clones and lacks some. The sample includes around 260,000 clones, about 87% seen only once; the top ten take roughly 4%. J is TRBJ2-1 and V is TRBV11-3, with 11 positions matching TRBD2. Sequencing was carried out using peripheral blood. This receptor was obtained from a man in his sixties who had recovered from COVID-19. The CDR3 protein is CASSPLPGLAENEQFF. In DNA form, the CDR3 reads TGTGCCAGCAGCCCGTTGCCGGGACTAGCGGAGAATGAGCAGTTCTTC.